One sample yielded the 13 T cell receptor beta chains listed below, sequenced in a study of blood T cell repertoires in COVID-19. TCRdb keeps only in-frame clones here, not all; method: immunoSEQ multiplex PCR. This sample has around 220,000 clones; 70% to 90% occur once, and the top ten carry approximately 7.4%. Source material: PBMCs or T cells enriched from blood (not recorded which). These receptors were obtained from a woman in her thirties or forties with acute COVID-19.

This clone turned up a few times. V and J are TRBV6-1 and TRBJ2-7; TRBD1 matches at 10 bases. CDR1 and CDR2 from the germline V gene are MNHNS and SASEGT. The V and J ends lost 4 bases and 2 bases, in that order; junction bases with no gene match: 11. The CDR3 has 17 residues. The CDR3 protein is CASSVRAGQGITYEQYF. In DNA, the CDR3 is TGTGCCAGCAGTGTCCGGGCGGGACAGGGGATAACCTACGAGCAGTACTTC.

This clone was seen a handful of times. The chain carries TRBV21-1 and TRBJ1-5; no check of the table's D call, TRBD1, against the DNA was made. TRBV21-1 is annotated as a pseudogene. The CDR3 totals 12 residues. The CDR3 region has the DNA TGTGCCAGCTCCAACGCAGGGCAGCCCCAGCATTTT. Translated, it gives CASSNAGQPQHF.

The V call is TRBV30, the J call TRBJ1-1; perhaps TRBD1 as D (5 bases). The CDR3 runs 13 residues. Trimming took 2 bases from V and 3 from J, leaving 10 bases between them. Per the germline V gene, CDR1 is GTSNPN and CDR2 is SVGIG (reference sequence). CDR3 in amino acids: CAWSQGEDTEAFF. CDR3 DNA sequence: TGTGCCTGGAGTCAAGGGGAGGACACTGAAGCTTTCTTT.

This sequence joins TRBV15 and TRBJ2-2; no clear D. The ends were cut back, 1 base at V and 6 bases at J, with 3 bases in the middle. Per the germline V gene, CDR1 is LNHNV and CDR2 is YYDKDF (reference sequence). The CDR3 runs 12 residues. The CDR3 DNA reads TGTGCCACCAGCAGAGCGGCCGGGGAGCTGTTTTTT. It yields the protein CATSRAAGELFF. Based on the CDR3 plus reference TRBV15 and TRBJ2-2, the full variable domain is DAMVIQNPRYQVTQFGKPVTLSCSQTLNHNVMYWYQQKSSQAPKLLFHYYDKDFNNEADTPDNFQSRRPNTSFCFLDIRSPGLGDTAMYLCATSRAAGELFFGEGSRLTVL.

The V call is TRBV6-5, the J call TRBJ1-3; the D is unclear. V was cut by 9 bases and J by 2 bases, with 8 bases left in between. CDR1 is MNHEY and CDR2 is SVGAGI in the germline V gene. The CDR3 totals 12 residues. CDR3 bases: TGTGCCAGTAGGACTGCTGGAAACACCATATATTTT. Its translation is CASRTAGNTIYF.

This sequence joins TRBV6-1 and TRBJ2-7; 7 nucleotides agree with TRBD2. The junction had 2 bases not matched to a gene; V was cut back by 2 bases and J by 4 bases. Germline CDR1 reads MNHNS; CDR2 reads SASEGT. This CDR3 region has 13 residues. CDR3 protein: CASSETGLYEQYF. The CDR3 nucleotides are TGTGCCAGCAGTGAAACGGGACTATACGAGCAGTACTTC.

CDR3 region: CATAGTDSYEQYF. The CDR3 region has the DNA TGTGCCACCGCCGGGACAGACTCCTACGAGCAGTACTTC. This chain joins TRBV24-1 and TRBJ2-7, with 7 bases aligning to TRBD1. This CDR3 is 13 amino acids long. V was pared by 9 bases and J by 0 bases, with 4 bases of the junction left unmatched. The germline CDR1 and CDR2 sequences are KGHDR and SFDVKD.

This clone has a single count. The chain links TRBV28 to TRBJ1-1, with D maybe TRBD1 (6 bases). The CDR3 spans 14 residues. Germline V CDR1 and CDR2: MDHEN, SYDVKM. Trimming removed 1 base from V and 7 bases from J, with 13 bases in between. The CDR3 nucleotides are TGTGCCAGCAGTTTATCGGTGGAAGGGGGTGAAGCTTTCTTT. It specifies CASSLSVEGGEAFF.

This sequence joins TRBV6-5 and TRBJ2-7; weak D call: TRBD1 (6 bases). This CDR3 has 15 amino acids. Germline V lookup: CDR1 MNHEY, CDR2 SVGAGI. V dropped 5 bases and J dropped 6 bases, with 20 bases sitting between them. CDR3 sequence (DNA): TGTGCCAGCAGTCCCCTGGCGGAAGGCAGGGGCGAGCAGTACTTC. Translation: CASSPLAEGRGEQYF.

The chain couples TRBV5-1 to TRBJ2-2; 8 bases line up with TRBD2. Losses at the gene ends were 1 base for V and 5 bases for J; bases not matched to a gene: 7. Germline CDR1 reads SGHRS; CDR2 reads YFSETQ. There are 16 residues in the CDR3. In nucleotides, the CDR3 is TGCGCCAGCAGCTTGAACGGGGGGGCCGAAACCGGGGAGCTGTTTTTT. Translated, it gives CASSLNGGAETGELFF.

This sequence joins TRBV10-2 and TRBJ2-7, with 12 bases matching TRBD2. V lost 4 bases to trimming and J lost 0 bases; unmatched junction nucleotides: 1. Germline CDR1 reads WSHSY; CDR2 reads SAAADI. This CDR3 comprises 15 residues. CDR3 bases: TGCGCCAGCAGTGGACTAGCGGGGGCCTCCTACGAGCAGTACTTC. Its protein product is CASSGLAGASYEQYF.

The genes are TRBV7-8 and TRBJ1-6, with D perhaps matching TRBD1 (5 bases). Germline V gene lookup returns CDR1 SGHVS and CDR2 FQNEAQ. Trimming pared 2 bases from V and 1 base from J, leaving 12 bases between. CDR3 size: 17 residues. CDR3 nucleotide sequence: TGTGCCAGCAGCTTACGGGGGGGTTCATCCTATAATTCACCCCTCCACTTT. Translating gives CASSLRGGSSYNSPLHF.

Ten or more counts support this clone. The J gene is TRBJ2-6, the V gene TRBV14; tentative D call: TRBD2 (6 bases). The CDR3 extends over 19 amino acids. CDR1 and CDR2 from the germline V gene are SGHDN and FVKESK. V lost 1 base and J lost 0, with 16 bases in between. CDR3 nucleotides: TGTGCCAGCAGCCAAGTGGGGAGGAAAAAAACCTCTGGGGCCAACGTCCTGACTTTC. This sequence encodes CASSQVGRKKTSGANVLTF.